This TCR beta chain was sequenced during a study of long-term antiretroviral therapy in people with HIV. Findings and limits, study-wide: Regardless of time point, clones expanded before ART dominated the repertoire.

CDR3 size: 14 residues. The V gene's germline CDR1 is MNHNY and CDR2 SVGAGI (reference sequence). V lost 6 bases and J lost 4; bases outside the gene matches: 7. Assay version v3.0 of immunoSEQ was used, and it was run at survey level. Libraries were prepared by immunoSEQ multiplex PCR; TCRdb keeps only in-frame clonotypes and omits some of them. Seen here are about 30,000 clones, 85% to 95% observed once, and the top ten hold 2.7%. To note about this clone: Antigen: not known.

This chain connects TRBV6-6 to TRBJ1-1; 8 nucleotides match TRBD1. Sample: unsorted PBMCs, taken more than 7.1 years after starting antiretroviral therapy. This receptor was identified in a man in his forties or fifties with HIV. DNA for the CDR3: TGTGCCAGCAGACGGACAGGGAGTGGCACTGAAGCTTTCTTT. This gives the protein CASRRTGSGTEAFF.